The sequence of this T cell receptor (beta chain) was determined in a study of cytomegalovirus exposure and HLA in healthy donors (dated by TCRdb to 2015 to 2018). The study in broad terms: An earlier analysis of some 620 of the donors reported about 260 Gb of sequence data and around 110 million unique TCR beta sequences obtained from some 200 million T cells. An early release covering 550 to 700 HLA-typed donors comprised about 310 gigabases of sequencing data and 85 million or so unique TCR sequences. The genetic ancestry cluster associated with self-reported Caucasian donors included around 76% of the approximately 430 genotyped donors. The study aimed to test whether signatures of past pathogen exposure could be identified by cataloging public T cell receptors. The T cell repertoires of 670 or so subjects were profiled by immunosequencing and related to cytomegalovirus serostatus. A separate validation cohort of some 130 different subjects was used in addition to the approximately 700-subject first cohort. High-throughput TCR immunosequencing, statistical association of individual TCRs with disease status, and machine learning were combined to predict cytomegalovirus infection status. To study patterns of TCR occurrence, a later analysis re-analyzed previously published TCR beta repertoires from more than 550 donors and added high-resolution HLA genotyping. In the later analysis, no new phenotypic data were used to find candidate immune exposures; instead, reliance was placed on TCR beta sequences and their occurrence across donors. To decide whether each TCR beta V gene segment behaved as functional or pseudogenic, an earlier analysis of 587 of the donors relied on high-throughput TCR beta sequencing. Donor age, sex, ethnicity and CMV serostatus were collected together with the repertoire data. A later genetic analysis used genome-wide SNP genotypes for about three fifths of the 666 donors, treating that subset as a discovery cohort. All discovery cohort repertoires had been generated using a single sequencing platform. HLA typing covered class I and class II loci at four-digit resolution. Typing coverage differed by locus: A, B, C, DRB1 and DQB1 were typed in about 620-640 donors, DQA1 in about 500, DPA1 in around 610, and DPB1 in roughly 450. Because of strong linkage in the cohort, roughly five DR-DQ haplotypes were treated as single units for association and clustering. Among around 400 genotyped donors of the cohort, an average of approximately 220,000 unique TCR beta nucleotide sequences was sequenced per donor, of which roughly 18% were non-productive. Summary of the overall study and its limitations: Roughly uniform sequencing depth across donors was assumed in presence/absence analyses, although this assumption may not hold. For the cohort, immune exposure information was limited to CMV serostatus. Strong co-occurrence of HLA alleles, especially DR and DQ, made assigning TCR associations to individual alleles difficult. While some public TCRs were present in many individuals, most TCR sequences turned up only very rarely across donors. The earlier analysis of 587 of the donors excluded some 15 rarely observed V segments, including chromosome 9 orphons, because counts were too low. A few of the identified cytomegalovirus-associated TCR beta chains were confirmed in vitro to be specific for cytomegalovirus antigens. A further reported finding was that TCR beta sequences accurately predicted the HLA-A and HLA-B alleles for most subjects in the first cohort. Compared with the approximately 700-donor mean, donors in an Asian-associated ancestry cluster had fewer N-insertions in productive TCRs, according to a later genetic analysis. In a later analysis, HLA-associated TCR beta chains showed more clonal expansion and lower generation probabilities than non-associated chains that were equally common. Correlated functional status among segregating V segments might be attributable to linkage disequilibrium, but an unknown experimental factor could not be ruled out. The sequencing pipeline was judged likely to have produced a cluster of highly shared sequence variants as a technical artifact. An association between a missense DCLRE1C variant and V-gene and J-gene trimming of TCR beta chains was found in a later genetic analysis and replicated in an independent cohort. Because some donors lacked HLA typing at each locus, the association tests relied only on the typed subset. This cohort had only TCR beta chains sequenced, and the lack of alpha or paired-chain data limited which features could be detected. In an earlier analysis of 500 to 650 of the donors, most TCR beta V segments appeared in productive rearrangements about 87% or about 30% of the time, broadly matching IMGT annotations. Cytomegalovirus status was reported to be diagnosed by the classifier with high specificity and sensitivity in both the original and validation cohorts. In a later analysis, several top co-occurrence clusters were reported to appear linked to parvovirus B19, influenza, CMV and Epstein-Barr virus. The study listed approximately 150 TCR beta chains as associated with cytomegalovirus. A later analysis found that TCR association rates varied across HLA loci, with DRB1 alleles showing the most associated TCRs and HLA-C alleles the fewest. The authors suggested that the approach could potentially be generalized to other disease states and immunological phenotypes. A later analysis found that most CMV-associated TCR beta chains appeared HLA-restricted, with HLA associations seemingly driven largely by CMV exposure. Some IMGT-functional V segments, including TRBV6-2 and TRBV6-3, could not be told apart with the 87-base-pair reads, so those segments were excluded. At a false discovery rate of 0.05, a later analysis linked around 17,000 TCR beta sequences to specific HLA alleles.

The cohort comprised 550 to 700 healthy bone marrow donors. At the time of sampling, all cohort members were nominally healthy, though unrecorded immune exposures were likely present. The donor tested CMV seronegative, placing the donor among the 350 or so seronegative members of the cohort. Each donor provided a peripheral blood sample, and peripheral blood mononuclear cells were used for TCR beta sequencing. The Qiagen DNeasy Blood Extraction Kit was used to extract genomic DNA from the blood cell samples. As to this clone: What antigen it recognizes has not been identified. One base away there is no much larger clone; base qualities are not given.

Library construction relied on the immunoSEQ multiplex PCR assay. For the multiplex PCR, a mixture combining 60 forward primers for TCR Vbeta segments and 13 reverse primers for TCR Jbeta segments was used. Amplification of the CDR3 region of rearranged TCR beta genes was performed with a multiplex PCR assay on genomic DNA. Amplified TCR beta libraries were sequenced as 87-base-pair reads on the Illumina HiSeq System. Regarding the original processing steps: A later analysis counted about 80 million unique TCR beta chains across the 550 to 800 repertoires, and 10 million to 12 million of these chains were shared by at least two donors. A nearest-neighbor algorithm error-corrected the raw reads and collapsed the reads into unique sequences, merging closely related sequences to remove PCR and sequencing errors. To assign V, D and J gene segments, CDR3 sequences were aligned to IMGT reference sequences. For a sequence to be retained, at least a six-nucleotide match to both a V gene segment and a J gene segment was required. Rearrangements were classified as productive when the CDR3 lacked stop codons and remained in frame with V and J, and all other rearrangements were classified as non-productive. Following IMGT convention, CDR3 was defined as the stretch from the second conserved V-encoded cysteine to the conserved J-encoded phenylalanine. In an earlier analysis of around 600 of the donors, sequences lacking an unambiguous match to a single V gene segment were excluded. An earlier analysis of a few hundred of the donors classified V segments as functional when productive rearrangements were above 56.7% and as segregating when the standard deviation between donors was above 5%. To diagnose cytomegalovirus status from the catalog of TCR beta chain sequences, a statistical classification framework was built. In a later analysis, TCR nucleotide sequences were compared against IMGT/GENE-DB human TR gene sequences so that V and J genes could be assigned. In a later analysis, CDR3 sequences and most-parsimonious VDJ recombination scenarios were assigned using the TCRdist pipeline. A later analysis defined each TCR beta chain by its CDR3 amino acid sequence plus V-gene family, and excluded reads lacking a unique V-gene family. A later analysis removed several hundred highly shared, low-generation-probability nucleotide sequences to deal with suspected cross-contamination and a sequencing artifact. For each public chain, a later analysis derived a clonal expansion index from normalized ranks of inferred template counts within each repertoire. Generation probabilities in a later analysis came from a VDJ recombination model fitted to out-of-frame rearrangements, and those results were checked against IGoR. Hypergeometric tests were used in a later analysis to score TCR-TCR, TCR-HLA and TCR-CMV co-occurrence, with a repertoire-size bias correction applied to the TCR pairs. In a later analysis, false discovery rates were estimated by permuting HLA or CMV assignments 20 times. In a later analysis, co-occurring TCRs were grouped using DBSCAN, with TCRdist sequence similarity added in when clustering inside HLA-allele-positive subsets. Repertoires with fewer than 30,000 or more than 120,000 public chains, plus five repertoires with anomalous nucleotide sharing, were excluded from co-occurrence clustering. Held by TCRdb, this immuneACCESS table contains in-frame sequences only and omits some clones. Under half of the omission traces to an unresolved V gene where checked; the cause of the rest is unknown. The D gene and trimming were derived from the DNA, and the V and J assignments and clone size from that table. The sample yields approximately 140,000 clones; 81% were counted once. The ten largest account for around 0.7% of the sample.

Inclusive of the bounding cysteine and phenylalanine, the CDR3 is 13 residues long. The CDR3 DNA has 39 bases and is translated from base 1. CDR1 and CDR2 are read off the germline V gene as MDHEN and SYDVKM. V trim: 9 bases; J trim: 4 bases; unmatched bases: 7. The sample was PBMCs. The TCR originated in a man aged 18 to 29 in good health and CMV-seronegative. This chain is built from TRBV28 and TRBJ2-3; the central 7 bases match TRBD1. Here the CDR3 is given as CASLETGSDTQYF. The sequenced DNA is TGTGCCAGTCTTGAGACAGGGTCAGATACGCAGTATTTT.